Shown below are 27 T cell receptor beta chains from a single sample sequenced in a study of blood T cell repertoires in COVID-19. Some clones are missing from TCRdb's copy, which holds only in-frame ones; the method was immunoSEQ multiplex PCR. The sample holds 180,000 or so clones, about 85% seen once. The sample was peripheral blood. These receptor sequences come from a woman older than 75 in a cohort sampled during active or convalescent COVID-19.

The V and J genes are TRBV30 and TRBJ2-3, with 7 bases identical to TRBD2. Trimming took 3 bases from V and 2 from J; bases not matched to a gene: 8. Germline CDR1 GTSNPN, CDR2 SVGIG (reference sequence). The CDR3 has 15 amino acids. CDR3 coding DNA: TGTGCCTGGAGGCCGACTAGCAGATACACAGATACGCAGTATTTT. Protein sequence: CAWRPTSRYTDTQYF.

The gene calls are TRBV6-2 or TRBV6-3 and TRBJ1-5; D is possibly TRBD1 (6 bases). With 2 bases removed from V and 3 bases from J, the gap between germline ends came to 11 bases. The CDR3 is 15 residues long. Germline-derived CDR1 and CDR2 are MNHEY and SVGEGT. The CDR3 region is CASSYLGQYNQPQHF. The CDR3, as DNA: TGTGCCAGCAGTTACCTTGGACAGTACAATCAGCCCCAGCATTTT.

The chain links TRBV9 to TRBJ1-6, with TRBD1 as a possible D gene (6 bases). Germline loops: CDR1 SGDLS, CDR2 YYNGEE. The CDR3 length is 16 residues. The ends were cut back, 3 bases at V and 7 bases at J, with 17 bases in the middle. This CDR3 is CASSATGAQGNSPLHF. In DNA form, the CDR3 reads TGTGCCAGCAGCGCGACCGGAGCCCAGGGGAATTCACCCCTCCACTTT.

J is TRBJ2-3 and V is TRBV6-2 or TRBV6-3, with D perhaps TRBD1 (5 bases). The V and J ends lost 2 bases and 1 base respectively, with 10 bases between them. There are 15 residues in the CDR3. Germline V gene sequence: CDR1 MNHEY, CDR2 SVGEGT. CDR3 sequence: CASSYPARGTDTQYF. The CDR3 DNA reads TGTGCCAGCAGTTACCCCGCCAGGGGCACAGATACGCAGTATTTT.

In this sample, this clone turned up a few times. The gene calls are TRBV7-9 and TRBJ2-1; D gene ambiguous. The CDR3 length is 12 residues. With 4 bases removed from V and 8 bases from J, the gap between germline ends came to 9 bases. The germline gives CDR1 SEHNR, CDR2 FQNEAQ (reference sequence). The chain's CDR3 is CASSYGPDEQFF. In DNA form, the CDR3 reads TGTGCCAGCAGCTATGGTCCGGATGAGCAGTTCTTC.

V and J are TRBV24-1 and TRBJ2-5; 14 bases line up with TRBD2. Losses at the gene ends were 4 bases for V and 4 bases for J; bases not matched to a gene: 7. Per germline, CDR1 KGHDR and CDR2 SFDVKD. CDR3 length: 17 amino acids. The CDR3 DNA follows: TGTGCCACCAGTGACCCGACTAGCGGGAGGGCCCCAGAGACCCAGTACTTC. Translation: CATSDPTSGRAPETQYF.

The chain has TRBV5-1 and TRBJ1-2; 10 bases line up with TRBD1. The CDR3 contains 14 residues. The germline CDR1 and CDR2 sequences are SGHRS and YFSETQ. V was pared by 2 bases and J by 8 bases, with 6 bases of the junction left unmatched. CDR3 bases: TGCGCCAGCAGCTTATTCGGGACAGGGGACGGCTACACCTTC. The encoded protein is CASSLFGTGDGYTF.

This clone was observed a few times. The genes are TRBV5-1 and TRBJ2-1, with 8 bases fitting TRBD2. This CDR3 comprises 15 residues. Germline CDR1 is SGHRS and CDR2 is YFSETQ. J lost 4 bases, V lost 2 bases, and 5 bases had no gene match. The CDR3 spells CASSLLAEPYNEQFF. The DNA of the CDR3 is TGCGCCAGCAGCTTACTAGCGGAGCCTTACAATGAGCAGTTCTTC.

This clone appeared once. This chain joins TRBV30 and TRBJ1-3, with D possibly matching TRBD1 (6 bases). Germline V gene sequence: CDR1 GTSNPN, CDR2 SVGIG (reference sequence). The V gene lost 8 bases and the J gene lost 2 bases, with 19 bases spanning the gap. The CDR3 spans 15 residues. DNA for the CDR3: TGTGCCCTAGGTACAGGGAGATATGCTGGAAACACCATATATTTT. It specifies CALGTGRYAGNTIYF. The whole variable domain, filled in from reference TRBV30 and TRBJ1-3, reads SQTIHQWPATLVQPVGSPLSLECTVEGTSNPNLYWYRQAAGRGLQLLFYSVGIGQISSEVPQNLSASRPQDRQFILSSKKLLLSDSGFYLCALGTGRYAGNTIYFGEGSWLTVV.

The J gene is TRBJ2-7, the V gene TRBV5-1, with TRBD1 as a possible D gene (5 bases). The CDR3 contains 15 residues. V gave up 4 bases and J gave up 3 bases, with 17 bases separating them. In germline, CDR1 is SGHRS, CDR2 YFSETQ. For the CDR3, the DNA is TGCGCCAGCAGCGTAGCCGGCAGGGTAGGCTACGAGCAGTACTTC. It specifies CASSVAGRVGYEQYF.

The gene calls are TRBV30 and TRBJ1-5; maybe TRBD1 (6 bases). V lost 2 bases and J 0 bases, leaving 20 bases between the germline ends. Per germline, CDR1 GTSNPN and CDR2 SVGIG (reference sequence). The CDR3 is made up of 18 amino acids. Here the CDR3 DNA reads TGTGCCTGGAGTCAACCCCTAATAACAGGGTATAGCAATCAGCCCCAGCATTTT. Protein: CAWSQPLITGYSNQPQHF.

The chain joins TRBV5-1 to TRBJ1-1; TRBD1 aligns across 11 bases. This CDR3 has 15 amino acids. V lost 4 bases and J lost 2; bases outside the gene matches: 4. Germline V gene lookup returns CDR1 SGHRS and CDR2 YFSETQ. This CDR3 reads CASSDGTGGNTEAFF. The CDR3 DNA is TGCGCCAGCAGCGACGGGACAGGGGGAAACACTGAAGCTTTCTTT.

The J gene is TRBJ2-7, the V gene TRBV12-5; D is ambiguous. The length of the CDR3 is 15 residues. The ends were cut back, 3 bases at V and 2 bases at J, with 14 bases in the middle. The germline V gene has CDR1 LGHNT and CDR2 FRNRAP. The CDR3 sequence: CASGFIRSVTYEQYV. The DNA for the CDR3 is TGTGCTAGTGGTTTTATTAGATCCGTGACCTACGAGCAGTACGTC.

The V gene is TRBV5-1, the J gene TRBJ1-4; 7 nucleotides match TRBD1. CDR3 length: 15 residues. Germline lookup yields CDR1 SGHRS and CDR2 YFSETQ. Trimming cost V 0 bases and J 4 bases; bases outside gene matches: 3. The CDR3 sequence is CASSLGGTVNEKLFF. CDR3 nucleotides: TGCGCCAGCAGCTTGGGTGGGACAGTTAATGAAAAACTGTTTTTT.

The J gene is TRBJ1-5, the V gene TRBV28; 8 bases map to TRBD1. Looked up from germline, CDR1 is MDHEN and CDR2 is SYDVKM. CDR3 length: 15 amino acids. Trimming cost V 10 bases and J 5 bases; bases outside gene matches: 13. The CDR3 nucleotides read TGTGCCACGGGAACGACAGGGGAAGGATATCAGCCCCAGCATTTT. Translated: CATGTTGEGYQPQHF.

The chain couples TRBV5-4 to TRBJ2-2; no firm D call. Germline CDR1 and CDR2: SGHNT and YYREEE (reference sequence). Trimming cost V 0 bases and J 0 bases, with 9 bases left between them. The CDR3 sequence is 16 residues long. This CDR3 is CASSLGGVPNTGELFF. In DNA, the CDR3 is TGTGCCAGCAGCTTGGGAGGAGTCCCGAACACCGGGGAGCTGTTTTTT.

The chain is built from TRBV30 and TRBJ2-1; 8 bases fit TRBD2. CDR3 length: 21 amino acids. Germline lookup yields CDR1 GTSNPN and CDR2 SVGIG (reference sequence). Germline trimming cut 4 bases from V and 0 bases from J; bases unmatched to any gene: 23. The CDR3 region has the DNA TGTGCCTGGACCCAACGGTGGGATAATAGCGGGGCACAAAGCTCCTACAATGAGCAGTTCTTC. Protein sequence: CAWTQRWDNSGAQSSYNEQFF.

The V and J genes are TRBV7-9 and TRBJ1-4; perhaps TRBD1 as D (5 bases). The V end lost 5 bases, the J end lost 8 bases, and 18 bases lay between the germline ends. Germline loops: CDR1 SEHNR, CDR2 FQNEAQ (reference sequence). CDR3 length: 15 amino acids. CDR3 in amino acids: CASSLGTFNEEKLFF. For the CDR3, the DNA is TGTGCCAGCAGCCTAGGGACTTTTAACGAGGAAAAACTGTTTTTT.

This chain connects TRBV9 to TRBJ1-5; D possibly corresponds to TRBD1 (5 bases). CDR3 size: 15 residues. Trimming cost V 0 bases and J 8 bases, with 15 bases left between them. Germline V gene lookup returns CDR1 SGDLS and CDR2 YYNGEE. The CDR3 reads CASSVGSGGGEPQHF. CDR3 coding DNA: TGTGCCAGCAGCGTAGGCAGCGGGGGAGGGGAGCCCCAGCATTTT.

The chain recombines TRBV19 with TRBJ2-3; D possibly corresponds to TRBD2 (6 bases). From germline, CDR1 is LNHDA and CDR2 SQIVND (reference sequence). The V gene lost 6 bases and the J gene lost 7 bases, with 17 bases spanning the gap. CDR3 length: 14 amino acids. The CDR3 DNA sequence: TGTGCCAGTAGGACTAGAGCACAGTGGAATACGCAGTATTTT. This encodes CASRTRAQWNTQYF.

This chain uses TRBV3-1 (or the pseudogene TRBV3-2) with TRBJ1-3, with no clear D. The germline CDR1 and CDR2 sequences are LGHDT and YNNKEL (reference sequence). The length of the CDR3 is 14 residues. Trimming took off 0 bases at V and 1 base at J, with 4 bases between the two ends. The CDR3 here is CASSQDRSGNTIYF. CDR3 DNA sequence: TGTGCCAGCAGCCAAGATCGGTCTGGAAACACCATATATTTT.

The chain uses TRBV18 and TRBJ1-2, with D unresolved. The CDR3 sequence is 12 residues long. V was trimmed by 6 bases and J by 8 bases, leaving 13 bases between them. Germline-derived CDR1 and CDR2 are KGHSH and LQKENI. CDR3 in DNA: TGTGCCAGCTCCCCCCCGGGGAGCGGCTACACCTTC. It is translated as CASSPPGSGYTF.

The V and J genes are TRBV18 and TRBJ1-5; no clear D. V was cut by 8 bases and J by 4 bases, with 9 bases left in between. Germline CDR1 KGHSH, CDR2 LQKENI. This CDR3 has 12 residues. CDR3 nucleotide sequence: TGTGCCAGCCAGAAGACAAATCAGCCCCAGCATTTT. It codes for CASQKTNQPQHF.

A few counts support this clone. The chain couples TRBV10-3 to TRBJ2-2; tentatively, D is TRBD1 (7 bases). Germline lookup yields CDR1 ENHRY and CDR2 SYGVKD. V lost 5 bases and J 4 bases, leaving 17 bases between the germline ends. CDR3 length: 16 residues. The CDR3 here is CAISLNRGGSTGELFF. CDR3 nucleotide sequence: TGTGCCATCAGTTTAAACAGGGGAGGTAGCACCGGGGAGCTGTTTTTT.

V gene TRBV6-1 combines with J gene TRBJ2-7; a possible D gene is TRBD1 (5 bases). The CDR3 is made up of 16 amino acids. Trimming took off 4 bases at V and 1 base at J, with 17 bases between the two ends. CDR1 and CDR2 (germline): MNHNS, SASEGT. As DNA, the CDR3 is TGTGCCAGCAGTGGAGGCTACCGCAGGGTATCCTACGAGCAGTACGTC. This translates into CASSGGYRRVSYEQYV.

The genes are TRBV27 and TRBJ2-3, with 8 positions matching TRBD2. J was trimmed by 6 bases and V by 7 bases; bases with no gene match: 15. The CDR3 is made up of 16 amino acids. Looked up from germline, CDR1 is MNHEY and CDR2 is SMNVEV (reference sequence). CDR3 sequence: CASTSRAAGGPDTQYF. The CDR3 DNA sequence: TGTGCCAGCACCTCTCGCGCTGCGGGAGGCCCCGATACGCAGTATTTT.

The CDR3 DNA reads TGTGCCAGCGGTGACAGAACCTATAATTCACCCCTCCACTTT. Protein: CASGDRTYNSPLHF. V usage is TRBV5-6 and J usage is TRBJ1-6; the D gene is possibly TRBD1 (5 bases). Trimming removed 7 bases from V and 2 bases from J, with 10 bases in between. Germline V gives CDR1 SGHDT, CDR2 YYEEEE. This CDR3 region has 14 residues.